This entry is about one T cell receptor beta chain. The CDR3 consists of 13 residues. CDR1 and CDR2 (germline): MNHEY, SMNVEV (reference sequence). Trimming shortened V by 10 bases and J by 5 bases, and 18 bases separated the two germline ends. The record originates from a study of shared clonotypes between healthy human individuals. Study background: Every donor yielded three CD4 naive, three CD4 memory, two CD8 naive and one CD8 memory plate.

Original processing notes: Filtering of immunoSEQ junctional sequences could not match full-length read filtering. Method: immunoSEQ multiplex PCR; TCRdb's copy keeps in-frame clones and lacks some. The DNA gave D and trimming, while V, J and clone size come from that table. Among some 2,500,000 clones listed, 85% to 95% were seen once. Each sample came from a Caucasian adult donor living in Nashville, Tennessee. Specimen: naive CD4+ T cells from PBMCs. The subset: CD45RA+ positively selected. V usage is TRBV27 and J usage is TRBJ2-7; D is perhaps TRBD1 (7 bases). The sequence was collected from a man between 18 and 29 years old in good health. Some clones in this sample may be carry-over from other donors' samples. DNA for the CDR3: TGTGCCACCCTACCGACAGGGAGGCACGAGCAGTACTTC. This sequence encodes CATLPTGRHEQYF.